This TCR beta chain was retrieved from a study of T cells in tuberculosis. The overall study: T cells were selected with CD1B tetramers loaded with glucose monomycolate.

The CDR3 contains 14 residues. The V gene's germline CDR1 is MDHEN and CDR2 SYDVKM. V shed 3 bases and J shed 3 bases, with 12 bases lying between them. Cells were sorted from thawed PBMC rested overnight and stained with GMM-loaded CD1B tetramer, viability dye and anti-CD3. The CD1B tetramers carried C32 glucose monomycolate purified from Rhodococcus equi. Chain pairing is unknown; alpha and beta were sequenced separately. Profiling relied on immunoSEQ multiplex PCR, and the TCRdb table lists in-frame clones only, not all of them. This sample yields roughly 60,000 clones, of which 81% are seen a single time; about 13% belongs to the top ten.

The V and J genes are TRBV28 and TRBJ2-7, with D unresolved. Sequenced input: CD1b-GMM tetramer-negative cells sorted from PBMCs. The receptor comes from an adult woman with latent tuberculosis. CDR3 region: CASSFRSWSYEQYF. The CDR3 DNA reads as TGTGCCAGCAGTTTCCGTTCCTGGAGCTACGAGCAGTACTTC.